This paragraph covers one TCR beta chain sequence. Its antigen is currently not known. No much larger clone is present one base from it, and per-base qualities are unavailable. This sample is part of a study of identical twins (dated by TCRdb to about 2016). Study-level background: The study deep-sequenced TCR alpha and beta repertoires from monozygotic twins, unrelated adults of various ages and cord blood to test whether fetal clonotypes persist. Replicate twin experiments were performed at different times using different library preparation protocols to rule out contamination. Points the paper makes about the study in general: Fewer insertions were carried by abundant cord blood beta clonotypes, a similar but weaker trend appeared in young adult naive repertoires, and no such trend appeared in memory repertoires. Out-of-frame TCR alpha sharing in monozygotic twins was systematically underestimated by recombination models, whereas sharing between unrelated individuals was in agreement with the recombination models. Conclusions relied on cross-sectional statistical analysis, since the same donors could not be followed over many years. Excess twin sharing in beta out-of-frame sequences was weaker because fewer shared sequences lowered the signal-to-noise ratio. Compared with coincidental sharing between unrelated individuals, out-of-frame TCR alpha sequences shared between twins had an excess of sequences with low generation probability. Zero-insertion analyses could be partly confounded by invariant T cells such as MAIT and iNKT, although diverse VJ usage argued against such confounding for most clonotypes.

The library was made by 5' RACE. The reads were generated on an Illumina HiSeq 2000. Template switching added a universal primer binding site, and the final cDNA carried a unique molecular identifier that allowed TCR cDNA molecules to be counted accurately. First-strand cDNA for TCR alpha and beta chains was synthesized from specific primers in the conserved constant-segment region. To control for contamination, every cDNA library was double barcoded, receiving both a SMART-Mk sample barcode and Illumina barcodes. TruSeq adapter sequences along with Illumina sample barcodes were introduced in two successive PCR steps. Sequencing of the TCR alpha and beta cDNA libraries was done on the Illumina HiSeq platform using custom primers. In the authors' own workflow: Raw reads were processed with MiGEC to extract unique molecular identifiers, and MiXCR was used to determine CDR3 positions. Recombination models were inferred per individual with the repgenHMM and IGoR tools using an EM algorithm. Shared clonotypes were analyzed with the tcR package in R, and sharing was normalized by the product of cloneset sizes. To study raw recombination without the effects of thymic and clonal selection, out-of-frame nonproductive sequences were analyzed. The raw public reads went through TCRdb reprocessing: fastp at Q25, MiXCR clone calling, in-frame beta chains kept. Each entry is one CDR3 protein sequence, shown with its most common DNA and genes. The V and J calls come from TCRdb's annotation, not from the publication. Present in this sample are approximately 190,000 distinct CDR3 sequences, 15% of which were seen just once. Over 35% of the sample goes to the ten largest clones.

Every donor was a healthy Caucasian. Three pairs of female monozygotic twins, all aged 18 to 29 years, were included in the twin cohort. Positive isolation kits from Invitrogen were used to isolate CD4+ and CD8+ T cell populations. CDR1 and CDR2 were assigned from the germline V gene as SGHTA and FQGTGA. The V and J ends are trimmed by 2 bases and 4 bases, leaving 8 bases between them. The CDR3, cysteine through phenylalanine, is 14 amino acids long. The sequence is cut down to CDR3 DNA, 42 bases in frame from base 1. The same data also contributed to another study, on T cells expressing NK-cell markers. The second study also describes: TCR beta-chain repertoires were profiled in sorted CD3+CD56+NKG2C+, CD3+CD56+NKG2C- and CD3+CD56-NKG2C+ T-cell subsets from roughly eight donors. Seven of the eight sequenced donors were HCMV-seropositive and one was HCMV-seronegative. To restrict sorting to alphabetaTCR-expressing T cells, an anti-gammadeltaTCR antibody was added in several experiments. In over 5 donors, the dominant CD3+CD56+NKG2C+ clonotypes were among the top 10 CD8+ clonotypes and accounted for roughly 1.0-8% of CD8+ T cells. Those dominant clonotypes were again the most abundant among CD3+CD56-NKG2C+ cells in a few donors, at about 28.3-65%. Whether the expanded NKG2C-expressing T cell clones were specific for HCMV antigens remained unclear. Randomly selected healthy volunteers, three men and five women, were used as the eight sequenced donors. HCMV serostatus was determined by detecting HCMV-specific IgG in serum with a commercial ELISA kit. MIGEC was used to demultiplex reads and group reads by UMI, and MiTCR was used to assemble and quantify clonotypes. Only TCR cDNA sequences supported by at least two reads were kept to exclude erroneous sequences. The tcR package was used for downstream repertoire analysis, with clonotypes matched between fractions based on CDR3 nucleotide sequence plus V segment. Antigen specificity was annotated against VDJdb with VDJmatch, allowing one amino acid substitution in CDR3.

The sequenced sample consisted of CD8+ T cells sorted from blood. The receptor comes from a woman between 18 and 29 years old in good health. The chain couples TRBV7-3 to TRBJ2-2; the D segment could be TRBD1, given 5 matching bases. The nucleotides are TGTGCCAGCAGCTTAGGGGCAGGCACCGGGGAGCTGTTTTTT. Its protein is CASSLGAGTGELFF. The full variable domain, completed from the reference TRBV7-3 and TRBJ2-2 proteins outside the CDR3, reads GAGVSQTPSNKVTEKGKYVELRCDPISGHTALYWYRQSLGQGPEFLIYFQGTGAADDSGLPNDRFFAVRPEGSVSTLKIQRTERGDSAVYLCASSLGAGTGELFFGEGSRLTVL.